This T cell receptor (beta chain) was profiled in a study of regulatory T cells. Primers: 52 TRBV forward and 13 TRBJ reverse. The method was immunoSEQ multiplex PCR; TCRdb's version includes in-frame clones alone and lacks a portion of them. Here the sample spans about 17,000 clones, around 83% being singletons. Germline loops: CDR1 MDHEN, CDR2 SYDVKM. CDR3 length: 13 amino acids. The J segment lost 9 bases and the V segment lost 5 bases, leaving 8 bases of the junction unmatched. About this clone itself: No antigen is known for it.

General study findings and limits: Hydrophobic residues at CDR3 positions 6 and 7 were enriched in conventional CD4+ T cells of CD3G-deficient patients.

A couple of CD3G-deficient patients had more severe autoimmunity; all had some. Sorting split CD4+ cells into CD25-high CD127-low Tregs and CD25-low CD127-high conventional T cells. This TCR came from a person between 30 and 45 years old with CD3G deficiency. Sequencing was performed on conventional CD4+ T cells sorted from blood. J is TRBJ1-2 and V is TRBV28, with TRBD1 identical over 8 bases. The CDR3 is CASSPGGDNSYTF. The CDR3 DNA reads as TGTGCCAGCAGTCCAGGGGGCGATAACAGCTACACCTTC.